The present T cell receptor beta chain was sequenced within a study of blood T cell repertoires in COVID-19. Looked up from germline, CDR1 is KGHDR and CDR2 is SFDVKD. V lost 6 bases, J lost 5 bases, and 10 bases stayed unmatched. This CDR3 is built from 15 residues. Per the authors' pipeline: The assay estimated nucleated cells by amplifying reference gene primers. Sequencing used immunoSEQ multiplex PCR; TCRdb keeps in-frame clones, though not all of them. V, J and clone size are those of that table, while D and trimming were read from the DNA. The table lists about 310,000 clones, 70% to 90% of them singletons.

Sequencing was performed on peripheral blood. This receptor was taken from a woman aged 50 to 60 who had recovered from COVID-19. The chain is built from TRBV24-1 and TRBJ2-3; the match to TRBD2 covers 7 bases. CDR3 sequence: CATSRRGSGLDTQYF. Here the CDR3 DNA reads TGTGCCACCAGTAGGCGGGGGAGTGGGCTAGATACGCAGTATTTT.